A selection of T cell receptor beta chains follows, all from one sample in a study of beta chain features in type 1 diabetes. Generated by immunoSEQ multiplex PCR, the TCRdb table keeps only in-frame clones and is missing some. The data hold 110,000 or so clones, with 30% to 40% observed a single time. Sequenced material: stem cell memory CD4+ T cells from blood. The source is a young woman in good health. Each CDR3 is given with its conserved first and last residue. The D gene is left open where the match is weak. Where a row states a size, it is once, few, many or the class of an expanded clone; other rows omit it.

abundance	j_gene	d_gene	v_gene	CDR3aa	CDR3nt
few	TRBJ2-7	TRBD1	TRBV25-1	CASSDGQGSYEQYF	TGTGCCAGCAGTGACGGACAGGGCTCCTACGAGCAGTACTTC
few	TRBJ1-2	TRBD1	TRBV4-2	CASSQGTGHYGYTF	TGTGCCAGCAGCCAAGGGACAGGGCACTATGGCTACACCTTC
.	TRBJ2-1	.	TRBV5-1	CASSFGGSSYNEQFF	TGCGCCAGCAGCTTTGGCGGTAGCTCCTACAATGAGCAGTTCTTC
.	TRBJ2-1	.	TRBV5-1	CASSLAKLNSYNEQFF	TGCGCCAGCAGCTTGGCAAAACTAAACTCCTACAATGAGCAGTTCTTC
few	TRBJ1-5	.	TRBV18	CASSPDQGTYQPQHF	TGTGCCAGCTCACCCGACCAGGGTACCTATCAGCCCCAGCATTTT
.	TRBJ2-7	.	TRBV5-1	CASSFRLSYEQYF	TGCGCCAGCAGCTTCAGGCTTTCCTACGAGCAGTACTTC
.	TRBJ1-2	.	TRBV6-1	CASSEGRGYYGYTF	TGTGCCAGCAGTGAAGGTCGGGGTTACTATGGCTACACCTTC
once	TRBJ2-5	TRBD1	TRBV19	CASRASGQGQETQYF	TGTGCCAGCCGCGCATCAGGACAGGGACAAGAGACCCAGTACTTC
.	TRBJ2-2	.	TRBV14	CASSRFRDSVEGELFF	TGTGCCAGCAGCCGGTTCCGGGACTCTGTGGAGGGGGAGCTGTTTTTT
.	TRBJ2-1	.	TRBV20-1	CSARANEQFF	TGCAGTGCTAGAGCGAATGAGCAGTTCTTC
.	TRBJ2-1	.	TRBV6-5	CASSYSVGRNEQFF	TGTGCCAGCAGTTACTCGGTGGGGAGAAATGAGCAGTTCTTC
.	TRBJ1-2	.	TRBV18	CASSPEAEIYGYTF	TGTGCCAGCTCACCTGAGGCAGAGATTTATGGCTACACCTTC
.	TRBJ2-7	.	TRBV25-1	CASSEGGGFGNEQYF	TGTGCCAGCAGTGAAGGAGGTGGGTTTGGTAACGAGCAGTACTTC